This TCR beta chain derives from a study of shared clonotypes between healthy human individuals. Study-level results: The four-donor shared clonotypes exceeded non-shared clonotypes in generation probability, with non-shared ones scoring lower. Richness estimates generally favored naive over memory subsets.

Comments on this clone: The antigen remains unidentified.

Researchers divided each subset's genomic DNA evenly across several immunoSEQ plates. Some 32,000 T cell genomes, or approximately 0.2 ug DNA, went into the sorted-subset replicate PCRs. Produced via immunoSEQ multiplex PCR; TCRdb's table is partial and in-frame only. The sample includes around 2.3 million clones, approximately 95% seen only once; the top ten take less than 0.15%. Germline assignment: CDR1 MNHEY and CDR2 SMNVEV (reference sequence). After removal of 0 bases from V and 0 bases from J, the junction contained 3 bases not matched to a gene. The length of the CDR3 is 18 residues. This receptor was obtained from a man aged 18-30 years in good health. The rearrangement links TRBV27 to TRBJ2-6, with TRBD1 matching 9 bases. Sequenced input: naive CD4+ T cells sorted from blood. Subset reported: CD45RA+ positively selected. CDR3 DNA sequence: TGTGCCAGCAGTTTATCAGGACAGGGGTTCTCTGGGGCCAACGTCCTGACTTTC. This translates into CASSLSGQGFSGANVLTF.